This T cell receptor beta chain was sequenced for a study of cytomegalovirus exposure and HLA in healthy donors. About the research overall: A subsequent analysis reported that the roughly 120 validation repertoires were produced on the same platform that had also been used for the roughly 700 first-cohort repertoires.

Using immunoSEQ multiplex PCR, the repertoire was profiled, and TCRdb retains in-frame clones only, with some absent. In the table there are under 150,000 clones, about 87% of which are singletons. From germline, CDR1 is MNHEY and CDR2 SMNVEV (reference sequence). V dropped 4 bases and J dropped 1; count of bases not matched to a gene: 8. The CDR3 covers 18 residues. Study-wide results and limits: Confirmation was obtained in vitro that a few CMV-associated chains are specific for CMV antigens. Cytomegalovirus status was reportedly diagnosed by the classifier with high specificity and sensitivity. Cytomegalovirus association was listed for around 180 TCR beta chains.

In regard to this clone: Its specificity is not known.

The TCR sequence derives from a young man in good health and CMV-seropositive. The sequenced material came from PBMCs. The V and J genes are TRBV27 and TRBJ1-5; 12 bases are a match to TRBD1. DNA for the CDR3: TGTGCCAGCAGTTCCCTCGGGACAGGGGGCTCCAGCAATCAGCCCCAGCATTTT. Its translation is CASSSLGTGGSSNQPQHF.